The entry that follows covers one TCR beta chain sequence. Other DNA variants within this sample encode the same CDR3. This sample is drawn from a study of shared clonotypes between healthy human individuals. Overall study context: The composition of the donors was a couple of women and a few men aged 18 to 49.

Clones were read by immunoSEQ multiplex PCR, and TCRdb kept only the in-frame ones, dropping some. The table records 2 million to 2.5 million clones, about 93% of them present only once. In the naive CD8 group, cells lacked CD45RO and were positively selected for CCR7, so terminally differentiated effector memory CD45RA+ cells were left out. With 0 bases removed from V and 3 bases from J, the gap between germline ends came to 8 bases. This CDR3 has 14 amino acids. The germline gives CDR1 SGDLS, CDR2 YYNGEE. This receptor was obtained from a man between 18 and 29 years old in good health. Some clones in this sample may be carry-over from other donors' samples. The material sequenced was naive CD8+ T cells from PBMCs. This rearrangement joins TRBV9 to TRBJ2-3, with D tentatively TRBD2 (6 bases). The CDR3 loop reads CASSVAGATDTQYF. In nucleotides, the CDR3 is TGTGCCAGCAGCGTAGCGGGAGCTACAGATACGCAGTATTTT.